These 5 T cell receptor beta chains came from one sample sequenced in a study of blood T cell repertoires in COVID-19. The assay was immunoSEQ multiplex PCR, and TCRdb's table has in-frame clones only and misses some. The data hold about 56,000 clones, with roughly 84% observed a single time. Sequencing was performed on peripheral blood. These receptors all come from a man aged 55-75 years with COVID-19, enrolled during active disease.

This sequence joins TRBV7-9 and TRBJ1-4; D remains ambiguous. CDR3 length: 12 amino acids. Germline CDR1 SEHNR, CDR2 FQNEAQ (reference sequence). V gave up 4 bases and J gave up 10 bases, with 10 bases separating them. The CDR3 DNA reads as TGTGCCAGCAGCTCCGCCGTCGGAAAACTGTTTTTT. Protein sequence: CASSSAVGKLFF. The variable domain in full, with the rest retrieved from reference TRBV7-9 and TRBJ1-4, is DTGVSQNPRHKITKRGQNVTFRCDPISEHNRLYWYRQTLGQGPEFLTYFQNEAQLEKSRLLSDRFSAERPKGSFSTLEIQRTEQGDSAMYLCASSSAVGKLFFGSGTQLSVL.

The J gene is TRBJ1-1, the V gene TRBV19; D is ambiguous. The CDR3 runs to 13 residues. Trimming removed 9 bases from V and 8 bases from J, with 19 bases in between. The germline gives CDR1 LNHDA, CDR2 SQIVND (reference sequence). DNA of the CDR3: TGTGCCAGCAAATCCCCAGATTCGATCGAAGCTTTCTTT. Its translation: CASKSPDSIEAFF.

This clone was seen once. The rearrangement joins TRBV28 to TRBJ2-5; D uncertain. Per the germline V gene, CDR1 is MDHEN and CDR2 is SYDVKM. Trimming removed 6 bases at V and 5 bases at J, with 16 bases between. The CDR3 is 14 amino acids. CDR3 sequence (DNA): TGTGCCAGCAGGTTTAGCTCCCCTGGGGAGACCCAGTACTTC. Translating gives CASRFSSPGETQYF.

V is TRBV7-9 and J is TRBJ2-5; TRBD2 is a possible D gene (6 bases). The CDR3 is 16 residues long. Trimming stripped 1 base from V and 3 bases from J, with 15 bases between. Germline CDR1 and CDR2: SEHNR and FQNEAQ (reference sequence). The CDR3 sequence: CASSLDGGLIEETQYF. In DNA form, the CDR3 reads TGTGCCAGCAGCTTAGACGGGGGTTTGATCGAAGAGACCCAGTACTTC.

This clone was detected a few times. The rearrangement joins TRBV7-9 to TRBJ2-5; perhaps TRBD1 as D (5 bases). Trimming took 2 bases from V and 1 from J, leaving 8 bases between them. Germline CDR1 SEHNR, CDR2 FQNEAQ (reference sequence). The CDR3 loop spans 14 amino acids. Here the CDR3 DNA reads TGTGCCAGCAGCTTAAGGGGATTCCAAGAGACCCAGTACTTC. Translation: CASSLRGFQETQYF.